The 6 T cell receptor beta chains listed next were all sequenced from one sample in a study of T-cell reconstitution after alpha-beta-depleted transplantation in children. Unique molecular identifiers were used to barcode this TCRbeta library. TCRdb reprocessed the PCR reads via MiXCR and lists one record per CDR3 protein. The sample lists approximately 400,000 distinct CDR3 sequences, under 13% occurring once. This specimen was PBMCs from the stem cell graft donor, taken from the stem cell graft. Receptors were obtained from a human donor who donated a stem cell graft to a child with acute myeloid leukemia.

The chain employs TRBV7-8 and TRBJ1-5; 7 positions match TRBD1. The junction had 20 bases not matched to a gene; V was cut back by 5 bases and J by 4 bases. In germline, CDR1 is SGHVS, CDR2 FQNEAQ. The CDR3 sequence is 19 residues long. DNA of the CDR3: TGTGCCAGCAGCCCCGAGGTACCGGGACAGTTCAAATTTAATCAGCCCCAGCATTTT. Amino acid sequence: CASSPEVPGQFKFNQPQHF. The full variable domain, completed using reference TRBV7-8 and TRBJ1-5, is GAGVSQSPRYKVAKRGQDVALRCDPISGHVSLFWYQQALGQGPEFLTYFQNEAQLDKSGLPSDRFFAERPEGSVSTLKIQRTQQEDSAVYLCASSPEVPGQFKFNQPQHFGDGTRLSIL.

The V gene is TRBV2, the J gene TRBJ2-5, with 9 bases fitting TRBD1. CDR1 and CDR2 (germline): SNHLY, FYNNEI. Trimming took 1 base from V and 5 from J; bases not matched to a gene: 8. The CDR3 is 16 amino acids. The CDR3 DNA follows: TGTGCCAGCAGTGAAGGGGGGACAGGGATTCGGGAGACCCAGTACTTC. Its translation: CASSEGGTGIRETQYF.

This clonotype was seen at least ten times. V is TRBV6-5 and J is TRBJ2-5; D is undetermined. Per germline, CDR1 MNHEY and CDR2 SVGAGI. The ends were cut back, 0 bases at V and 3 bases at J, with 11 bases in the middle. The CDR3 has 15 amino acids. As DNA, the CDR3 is TGTGCCAGCAGTTACTCCTATCGACCCGAAGAGACCCAGTACTTC. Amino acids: CASSYSYRPEETQYF.

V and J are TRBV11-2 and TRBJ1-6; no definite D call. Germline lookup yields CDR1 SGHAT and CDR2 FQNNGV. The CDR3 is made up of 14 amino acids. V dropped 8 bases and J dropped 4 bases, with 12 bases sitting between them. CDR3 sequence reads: CASSGLLYNSPLHF. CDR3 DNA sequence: TGTGCCAGCTCCGGACTGTTGTATAATTCACCCCTCCACTTT.

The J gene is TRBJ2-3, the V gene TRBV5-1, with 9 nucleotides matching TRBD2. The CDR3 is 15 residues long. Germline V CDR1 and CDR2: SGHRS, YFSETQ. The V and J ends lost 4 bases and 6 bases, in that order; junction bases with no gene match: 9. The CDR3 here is CASSLTSGPSDTQYF. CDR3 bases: TGCGCCAGCAGCCTGACTAGCGGTCCCAGTGATACGCAGTATTTT.

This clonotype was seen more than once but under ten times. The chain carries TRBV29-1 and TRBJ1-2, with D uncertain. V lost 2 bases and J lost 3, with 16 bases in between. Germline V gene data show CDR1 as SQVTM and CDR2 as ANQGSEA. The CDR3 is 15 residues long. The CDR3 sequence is CSVEWGKGMYYGYTF. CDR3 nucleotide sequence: TGCAGCGTTGAATGGGGTAAGGGAATGTACTATGGCTACACCTTC.